The 18 T cell receptor beta chains in this list originate from one sample, sequenced in a study of CD8 T cells in ankylosing spondylitis. TCRdb recomputed calls from the 5' RACE reads with MiXCR, one row per CDR3 protein. Of roughly 86,000 distinct CDR3 sequences listed, approximately 9% are singletons. The source material was blood, either unsorted or a sorted T cell fraction (not recorded which). The receptors stem from a male donor with ankylosing spondylitis or in good health (not recorded which).

There are many counts of this clonotype. V is TRBV20-1 and J is TRBJ1-5, with a possible D match to TRBD1 (5 bases). CDR1 and CDR2 from the germline V gene are DFQATT and SNEGSKA (reference sequence). There are 13 residues in the CDR3. V lost 5 bases to trimming and J lost 1 base, with 9 bases between them. In nucleotides, the CDR3 is TGCAGTGCTTTCCGGGACAGCAATCAGCCCCAGCATTTT. It codes for CSAFRDSNQPQHF.

This clonotype occurred many times. V and J are TRBV29-1 and TRBJ1-1; TRBD1 matches 9 bases. The ends lost 7 bases at V and 1 base at J; junction bases unmatched: 4. Germline CDR1 is SQVTM and CDR2 is ANQGSEA. The length of the CDR3 is 13 residues. The CDR3 here is CSGGQGSNTEAFF. DNA of the CDR3: TGCAGCGGAGGACAGGGGTCGAACACTGAAGCTTTCTTT.

The chain links TRBV20-1 to TRBJ1-1; D might be TRBD1 (5 bases). This CDR3 comprises 13 residues. Trimming cost V 1 base and J 5 bases, with 11 bases left between them. The V gene's germline CDR1 is DFQATT and CDR2 SNEGSKA (reference sequence). This CDR3 reads CSARAGLGTEAFF. The CDR3 DNA is TGCAGTGCTAGAGCAGGGCTTGGAACTGAAGCTTTCTTT.

The chain has TRBV11-1 and TRBJ2-2; TRBD1 matches 9 bases. CDR1 is SGHAT and CDR2 is FQDESV in the germline V gene (reference sequence). There are 18 residues in the CDR3. Trimming removed 6 bases from V and 3 bases from J; junction bases left unmatched: 14. The CDR3 bases are TGTGCCAGCAGTTGGATCGACCCGGGACAGGGCGACACCGGGGAGCTGTTTTTT. Its protein product is CASSWIDPGQGDTGELFF.

This clonotype was picked up many times. The chain is built from TRBV2 and TRBJ2-3; TRBD2 aligns across 9 bases. The CDR3 runs to 17 residues. CDR1 SNHLY and CDR2 FYNNEI come from the germline V gene. Trimming at V came to 7 bases and at J to 2 bases, leaving 13 bases not matched to a gene. CDR3 bases: TGTGCCAGCAAGGGAAGCGGGGGGACCACCCCCACAGATACGCAGTATTTT. This translates into CASKGSGGTTPTDTQYF.

A few counts support this clonotype. The rearrangement links TRBV12-3 or TRBV12-4 to TRBJ1-5; D is undetermined. The V end lost 0 bases, the J end lost 12 bases, and 12 bases lay between the germline ends. The length of the CDR3 is 13 residues. The CDR3 sequence is CASSLARIDDQHF. The CDR3, as DNA: TGTGCCAGCAGTTTAGCCCGGATAGATGACCAGCATTTT.

This clonotype came up a few times. The rearrangement joins TRBV18 to TRBJ2-2; D is unclear. V gave up 4 bases and J gave up 6 bases, with 9 bases separating them. Per germline, CDR1 KGHSH and CDR2 LQKENI. The CDR3 is made up of 13 amino acids. The CDR3 region has the DNA TGTGCCAGCTCACTTCCTGGTCCCGGGGAGCTGTTTTTT. This encodes CASSLPGPGELFF.

This clonotype has a count of ten or more. The chain combines TRBV12-3 or TRBV12-4 with TRBJ2-3, with 13 bases identical to TRBD2. The CDR3 runs 18 residues. Trimming removed 1 base from V and 6 bases from J; junction bases left unmatched: 10. This CDR3 is CASSLEGLAGSKSDTQYF. CDR3 nucleotides: TGTGCCAGCAGTTTAGAGGGACTAGCGGGGTCAAAATCGGATACGCAGTATTTT.

This clonotype occurred many times. The rearrangement joins TRBV12-3 or TRBV12-4 to TRBJ2-5; no firm D call. V was cut by 0 bases and J by 7 bases, with 6 bases left in between. CDR3 length equals 12 residues. The CDR3 DNA reads as TGTGCCAGCAGTTTAGCGCCGGGGACCCAGTACTTC. Its translation: CASSLAPGTQYF.

This clonotype was detected many times. This chain joins TRBV19 and TRBJ1-1; D call uncertain. This CDR3 comprises 13 residues. With 4 bases removed from V and 1 base from J, the gap between germline ends came to 7 bases. Looked up from germline, CDR1 is LNHDA and CDR2 is SQIVND (reference sequence). CDR3 residues: CASSSTANTEAFF. As DNA, the CDR3 is TGTGCCAGTAGTAGTACAGCGAACACTGAAGCTTTCTTT.

This clonotype was found many times. The J gene is TRBJ2-3, the V gene TRBV20-1, with 7 bases identical to TRBD2. Germline V gene data show CDR1 as DFQATT and CDR2 as SNEGSKA (reference sequence). V dropped 5 bases and J dropped 4; count of bases not matched to a gene: 9. This CDR3 is built from 14 residues. The CDR3: CSAPTRGVADTQYF. The CDR3 DNA sequence: TGCAGTGCTCCCACTCGGGGGGTAGCAGATACGCAGTATTTT.

The table lists this clonotype with many counts. V is TRBV30 and J is TRBJ1-1, with a possible D match to TRBD1 (6 bases). CDR1 GTSNPN and CDR2 SVGIG come from the germline V gene (reference sequence). This CDR3 is 13 amino acids long. Trimming pared 8 bases from V and 5 bases from J, leaving 18 bases between. Written as DNA, the CDR3 is TGTGCCGGGCAGCCAACAGGGATGACTGAAGCTTTCTTT. Amino acids: CAGQPTGMTEAFF.

This clonotype was found a few times. The chain links TRBV29-1 to TRBJ2-7; TRBD1 matches at 9 bases. CDR3 length: 11 amino acids. Germline V lookup: CDR1 SQVTM, CDR2 ANQGSEA. Germline trimming cut 6 bases from V and 6 bases from J; bases unmatched to any gene: 3. CDR3 in amino acids: CSVETGGEQYF. CDR3 bases: TGCAGCGTCGAGACAGGGGGCGAGCAGTACTTC.

In its sample, this clonotype was seen many times. This chain links TRBV28 with TRBJ2-3; no clear D gene. The CDR3 is 15 amino acids. Trimming took 6 bases from V and 3 from J, leaving 16 bases between them. Germline assignment: CDR1 MDHEN and CDR2 SYDVKM. The CDR3 DNA sequence: TGTGCCAGCAGCGCCGCCCGAGTTAGTACAGATACGCAGTATTTT. Residues: CASSAARVSTDTQYF.

This clonotype occurred many times. The gene calls are TRBV12-3 or TRBV12-4 and TRBJ2-3; D gene ambiguous. With 5 bases removed from V and 5 bases from J, the gap between germline ends came to 5 bases. The CDR3 loop spans 11 amino acids. CDR3 DNA: TGTGCCAGCAGTAGGATAGATACGCAGTATTTT. Protein product: CASSRIDTQYF.

This clonotype was counted a few times. CDR3 sequence reads: CASSPRGGETEKLFF. The CDR3, as DNA: TGTGCCAGCAGCCCCCGCGGAGGGGAGACTGAAAAACTGTTTTTT. The gene calls are TRBV16 and TRBJ1-4, with D possibly being TRBD1 (5 bases). The V gene's germline CDR1 is KGHSY and CDR2 FQNENV. This CDR3 region has 15 residues. Trimming shortened V by 4 bases and J by 7 bases, and 16 bases separated the two germline ends.

This clonotype was observed a handful of times. V and J are TRBV7-2 and TRBJ2-1, with TRBD2 matching over 12 bases. CDR3 length: 18 residues. Germline assignment: CDR1 SGHTA and CDR2 FQGNSA. Germline trimming cut 1 base from V and 2 bases from J; bases unmatched to any gene: 6. The DNA of the CDR3 is TGTGCCAGCAGCTTAGTCGCTAGCGGGGGGGTTACCTACAATGAGCAGTTCTTC. Amino acids: CASSLVASGGVTYNEQFF.

This clonotype showed up many times. The chain joins TRBV7-3 to TRBJ2-3, with D perhaps matching TRBD2 (5 bases). This CDR3 is built from 14 residues. The V end was cut by 5 bases, the J end by 2 bases, with 11 bases between. Germline V lookup: CDR1 SGHTA, CDR2 FQGTGA. The CDR3 DNA reads as TGTGCCAGCAGCCGGGGTTACCCCACAGATACGCAGTATTTT. Translating gives CASSRGYPTDTQYF.